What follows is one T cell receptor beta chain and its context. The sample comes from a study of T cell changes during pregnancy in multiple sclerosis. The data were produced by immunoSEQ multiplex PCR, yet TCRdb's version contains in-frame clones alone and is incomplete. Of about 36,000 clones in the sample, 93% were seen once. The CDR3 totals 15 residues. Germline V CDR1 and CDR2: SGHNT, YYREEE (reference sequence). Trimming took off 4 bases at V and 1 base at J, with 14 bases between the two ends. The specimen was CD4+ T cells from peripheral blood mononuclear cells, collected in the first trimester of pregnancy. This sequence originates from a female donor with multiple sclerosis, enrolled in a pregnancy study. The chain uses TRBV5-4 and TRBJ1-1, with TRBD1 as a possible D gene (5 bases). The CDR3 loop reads CASSAEGLPNTEAFF. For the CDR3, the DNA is TGTGCCAGCAGCGCGGAGGGACTCCCGAACACTGAAGCTTTCTTT.